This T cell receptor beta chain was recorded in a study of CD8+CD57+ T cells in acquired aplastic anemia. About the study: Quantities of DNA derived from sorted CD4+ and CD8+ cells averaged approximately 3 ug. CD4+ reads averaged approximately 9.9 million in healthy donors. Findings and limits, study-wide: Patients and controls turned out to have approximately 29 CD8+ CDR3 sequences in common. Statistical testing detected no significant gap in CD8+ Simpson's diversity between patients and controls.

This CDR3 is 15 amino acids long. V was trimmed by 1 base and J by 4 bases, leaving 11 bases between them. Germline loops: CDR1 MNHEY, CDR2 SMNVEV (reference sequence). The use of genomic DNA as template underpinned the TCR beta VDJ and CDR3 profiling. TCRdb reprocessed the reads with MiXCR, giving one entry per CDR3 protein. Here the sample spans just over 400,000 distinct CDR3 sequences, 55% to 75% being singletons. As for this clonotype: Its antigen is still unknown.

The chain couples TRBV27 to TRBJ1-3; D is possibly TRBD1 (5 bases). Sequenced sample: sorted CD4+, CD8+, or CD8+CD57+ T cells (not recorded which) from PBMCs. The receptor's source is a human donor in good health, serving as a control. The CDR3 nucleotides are TGTGCCAGCAGTTTATTTGGGGGGGAGGGAAACACCATATATTTT. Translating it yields CASSLFGGEGNTIYF.